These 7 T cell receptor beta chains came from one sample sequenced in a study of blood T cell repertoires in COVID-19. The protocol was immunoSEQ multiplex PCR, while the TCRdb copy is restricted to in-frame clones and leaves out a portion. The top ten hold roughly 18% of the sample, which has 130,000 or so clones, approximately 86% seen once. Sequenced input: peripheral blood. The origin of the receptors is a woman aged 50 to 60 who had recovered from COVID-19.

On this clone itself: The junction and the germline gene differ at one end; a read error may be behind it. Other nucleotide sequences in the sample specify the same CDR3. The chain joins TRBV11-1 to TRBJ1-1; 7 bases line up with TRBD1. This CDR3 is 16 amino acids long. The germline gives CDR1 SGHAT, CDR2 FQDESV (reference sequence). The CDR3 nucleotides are TGTGCCAGCAGCTTCGAGGGGGCGGCACTGAACACTGAAGCTTTTTTT. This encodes CASSFEGAALNTEAFF.

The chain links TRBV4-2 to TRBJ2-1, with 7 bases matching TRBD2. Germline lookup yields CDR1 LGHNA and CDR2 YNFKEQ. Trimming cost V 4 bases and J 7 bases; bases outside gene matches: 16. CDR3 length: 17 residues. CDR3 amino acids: CASSRRARGEGMNEQFF. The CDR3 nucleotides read TGTGCCAGCAGCCGCCGGGCGCGAGGGGAGGGGATGAATGAGCAGTTCTTC.

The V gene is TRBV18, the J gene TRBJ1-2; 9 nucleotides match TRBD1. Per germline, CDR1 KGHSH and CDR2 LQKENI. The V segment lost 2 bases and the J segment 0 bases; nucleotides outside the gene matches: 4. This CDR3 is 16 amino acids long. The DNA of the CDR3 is TGTGCCAGCTCACCAAGGACAGGGGACTCTAACTATGGCTACACCTTC. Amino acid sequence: CASSPRTGDSNYGYTF. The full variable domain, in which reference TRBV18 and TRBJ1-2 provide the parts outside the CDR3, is NAGVMQNPRHLVRRRGQEARLRCSPMKGHSHVYWYRQLPEEGLKFMVYLQKENIIDESGMPKERFSAEFPKEGPSILRIQQVVRGDSAAYFCASSPRTGDSNYGYTFGSGTRLTVV.

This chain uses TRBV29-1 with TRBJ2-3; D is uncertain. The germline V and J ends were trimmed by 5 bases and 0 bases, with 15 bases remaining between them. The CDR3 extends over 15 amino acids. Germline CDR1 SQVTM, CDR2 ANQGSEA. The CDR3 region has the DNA TGCAGCGTTCTGGGCTATTCCAGAAGCACAGATACGCAGTATTTT. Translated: CSVLGYSRSTDTQYF.

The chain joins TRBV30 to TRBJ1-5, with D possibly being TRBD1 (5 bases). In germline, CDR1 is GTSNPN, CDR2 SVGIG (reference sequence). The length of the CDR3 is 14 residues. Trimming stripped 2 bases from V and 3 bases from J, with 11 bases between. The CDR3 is CAWSPREFNQPQHF. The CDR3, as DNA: TGTGCCTGGAGTCCCAGGGAATTCAATCAGCCCCAGCATTTT.

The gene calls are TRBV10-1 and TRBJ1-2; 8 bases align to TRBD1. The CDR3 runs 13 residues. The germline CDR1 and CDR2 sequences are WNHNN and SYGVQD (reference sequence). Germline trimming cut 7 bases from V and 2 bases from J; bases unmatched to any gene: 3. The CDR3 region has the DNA TGCGCCAGCATGGGGGACAGGAACTATGGCTACACCTTC. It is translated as CASMGDRNYGYTF.

CDR3 DNA sequence: TGTGCCAGCAGCTGGGACAGGGACTACAGCTACACCTTC. Protein: CASSWDRDYSYTF. The V call is TRBV7-2, the J call TRBJ1-2, with TRBD1 matching 9 bases. CDR3 size: 13 residues. Trimming at V came to 4 bases and at J to 9 bases, leaving 6 bases not matched to a gene. In germline, CDR1 is SGHTA, CDR2 FQGNSA.